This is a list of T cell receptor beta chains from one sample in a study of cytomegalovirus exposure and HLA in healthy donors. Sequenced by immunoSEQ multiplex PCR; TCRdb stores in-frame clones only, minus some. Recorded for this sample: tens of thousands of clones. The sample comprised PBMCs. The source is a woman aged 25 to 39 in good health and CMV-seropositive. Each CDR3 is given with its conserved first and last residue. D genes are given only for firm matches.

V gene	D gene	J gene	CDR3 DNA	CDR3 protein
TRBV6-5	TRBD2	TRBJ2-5	TGTGCCAGCAGAACTAGCGGGAGAGAGACCCAGTACTTC	CASRTSGRETQYF
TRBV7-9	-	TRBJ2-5	TGTGCCAGCAGCGCGATACAGGGCTACCAAGAGACCCAGTACTTC	CASSAIQGYQETQYF
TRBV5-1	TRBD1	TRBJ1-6	TGCGCCAGCACCCCGGGTCACAGGGGTGATTCACCCCTCCACTTT	CASTPGHRGDSPLHF
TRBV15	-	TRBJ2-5	TGTGCCACCAGCAGAGATCCTGGTACTAGGGAGACCCAGTACTTC	CATSRDPGTRETQYF
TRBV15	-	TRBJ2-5	TGTGCCACCAGTAGTCTGTCCGAAGCCCCAGAGACCCAGTACTTC	CATSSLSEAPETQYF
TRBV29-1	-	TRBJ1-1	TGCAGCGTGCAGGGGTATGCCACTGAAGCTTTCTTT	CSVQGYATEAFF
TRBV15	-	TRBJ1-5	TGTGCCACCAGCAGATGGGCAGGGGGCAATCAGCCCCAGCATTTT	CATSRWAGGNQPQHF
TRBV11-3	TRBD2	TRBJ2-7	TGTGCCAGCAGCTTTACTAGCGGTACCTCCTACGAGCAGTACTTC	CASSFTSGTSYEQYF
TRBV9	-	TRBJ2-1	TGTGCCAGCAGCGTAGACAGTTCCGACAATGAGCAGTTCTTC	CASSVDSSDNEQFF
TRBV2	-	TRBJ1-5	TGTGCCAGCACGGGTGGGAGAAATCAGCCCCAGCATTTT	CASTGGRNQPQHF